The present TCR beta chain was sequenced within a study of CD8 T cells in Susac syndrome. Trimming at V came to 3 bases and at J to 0 bases, leaving 2 bases not matched to a gene. This CDR3 is 16 amino acids long. Per germline, CDR1 KGHDR and CDR2 SFDVKD. The RNA input was about 0.5 to 1 ug, and it was reverse transcribed with random hexamers. Coverage of TCR beta CDR3 amplification by immunoSEQ multiplex PCR extended to 54 Vbeta and 13 Jbeta. Using its own MiXCR run on the immunoSEQ multiplex PCR reads, TCRdb lists one record per CDR3 protein. The table shows about 190,000 distinct CDR3 sequences, with roughly 94% occurring only once.

Specimen: CD4+ T cells from PBMCs. The sequence came from a human donor in good health. The genes are TRBV24-1 and TRBJ2-1; 9 nucleotides agree with TRBD2. The DNA of the CDR3 is TGTGCCACCAGTGATCTAGCGGGGAGCTCCTACAATGAGCAGTTCTTC. Encoded protein: CATSDLAGSSYNEQFF.